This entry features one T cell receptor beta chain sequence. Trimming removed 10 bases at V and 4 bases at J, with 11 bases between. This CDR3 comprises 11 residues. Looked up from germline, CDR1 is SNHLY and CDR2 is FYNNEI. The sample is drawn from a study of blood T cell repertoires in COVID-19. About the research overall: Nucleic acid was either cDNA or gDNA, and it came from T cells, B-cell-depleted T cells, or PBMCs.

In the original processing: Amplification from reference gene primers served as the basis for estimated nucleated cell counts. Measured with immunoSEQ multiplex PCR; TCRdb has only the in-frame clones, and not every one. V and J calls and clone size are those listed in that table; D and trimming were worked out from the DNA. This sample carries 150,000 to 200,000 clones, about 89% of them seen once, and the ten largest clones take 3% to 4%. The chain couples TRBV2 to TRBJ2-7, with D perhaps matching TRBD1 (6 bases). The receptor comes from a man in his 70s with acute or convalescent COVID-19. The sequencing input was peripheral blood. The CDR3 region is CAIQQGYEQYF. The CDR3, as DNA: TGTGCCATCCAACAGGGTTACGAGCAGTACTTC.